The 31 T cell receptor beta chains reported below all come from one sample, sequenced in a study of control samples from healthy donors and cancer patients. Sequencing was performed with immunoSEQ multiplex PCR; in TCRdb, only in-frame clones are kept and a portion is missing. This table holds over 150,000 clones, around 90% found once. Sequencing was carried out using blood. Source of these receptors: a man aged 30 to 45 in good health.

The rearrangement links TRBV6-2 or TRBV6-3 to TRBJ1-2; D unclear. V was cut by 0 bases and J by 2 bases, with 10 bases left in between. The CDR3 is made up of 15 amino acids. Looked up from germline, CDR1 is MNHEY and CDR2 is SVGEGT. The CDR3 here is CASSYSKATNYGYTF. CDR3 DNA sequence: TGTGCCAGCAGTTACTCCAAAGCTACCAACTATGGCTACACCTTC.

The gene calls are TRBV2 and TRBJ1-6, with 10 bases that match TRBD1. CDR1 is SNHLY and CDR2 is FYNNEI in the germline V gene. This CDR3 region has 13 residues. The ends lost 10 bases at V and 6 bases at J; junction bases unmatched: 3. CDR3 loop: CATGTGANSPLHF. As DNA, the CDR3 is TGTGCCACCGGGACAGGGGCTAATTCACCCCTCCACTTT.

The chain couples TRBV9 to TRBJ2-2; 8 positions agree with TRBD2. The CDR3 is 16 residues long. The trim removed 0 bases at V and 1 base at J, leaving 2 bases unmatched. Germline V gene sequence: CDR1 SGDLS, CDR2 YYNGEE. In DNA form, the CDR3 reads TGTGCCAGCAGCGTAGAACTAGCGGTGAACACCGGGGAGCTGTTTTTT. Encoded protein: CASSVELAVNTGELFF.

The chain combines TRBV27 with TRBJ1-1; D gene ambiguous. Germline V gene sequence: CDR1 MNHEY, CDR2 SMNVEV (reference sequence). The germline V and J ends were trimmed by 3 bases and 3 bases, with 11 bases remaining between them. The CDR3 consists of 14 residues. CDR3 nucleotides: TGTGCCAGCAGTTTTTCTGCCGGGTACACTGAAGCTTTCTTT. Protein: CASSFSAGYTEAFF.

The gene calls are TRBV6-1 and TRBJ2-5; no reliable D call. V gave up 1 base and J gave up 5 bases, with 5 bases separating them. Germline values: CDR1 MNHNS, CDR2 SASEGT. This CDR3 has 12 amino acids. Here the CDR3 reads CASSEVSETQYF. CDR3 bases: TGTGCCAGCAGTGAAGTATCCGAGACCCAGTACTTC.

The CDR3 sequence: CASSFQGTWEQYF. For the CDR3, the DNA is TGTGCCAGCAGTTTTCAGGGCACCTGGGAGCAGTACTTC. This sequence joins TRBV12-3 or TRBV12-4 and TRBJ2-7, with D possibly TRBD1 on 5 matching bases. This CDR3 contains 13 residues. The germline V and J ends were trimmed by 3 bases and 7 bases, with 13 bases remaining between them.

The chain is built from TRBV5-4 and TRBJ2-5; D is possibly TRBD2 (5 bases). Germline CDR1 is SGHNT and CDR2 is YYREEE (reference sequence). This CDR3 contains 14 residues. The ends were cut back, 4 bases at V and 4 bases at J, with 14 bases in the middle. The CDR3 bases are TGTGCCAGCAGCCCCGGACTGGCTGGAGAGACCCAGTACTTC. Translated, it gives CASSPGLAGETQYF.

The chain combines TRBV5-1 with TRBJ2-7; D is perhaps TRBD2 (6 bases). V was shortened by 4 bases and J by 5 bases, with 10 bases between the two germline ends. The CDR3 contains 12 residues. The germline V gene encodes CDR1 SGHRS and CDR2 YFSETQ. Written as DNA, the CDR3 is TGCGCCAGCAGCGGGGGGACGCACGAGCAGTACTTC. As protein: CASSGGTHEQYF.

On this clone itself: Distinct nucleotide sequences in the sample also encode this CDR3. The rearrangement joins TRBV2 to TRBJ1-1; a possible D gene is TRBD1 (6 bases). Germline V gene lookup returns CDR1 SNHLY and CDR2 FYNNEI. The CDR3 spans 12 residues. V was trimmed by 3 bases and J by 5 bases, leaving 7 bases between them. For the CDR3, the DNA is TGTGCCAGCAGTGAGCAGGGGACTGAAGCTTTCTTT. The encoded protein is CASSEQGTEAFF.

This chain joins TRBV19 and TRBJ1-1; D ambiguous. The CDR3 is 16 residues long. The V and J ends lost 5 bases and 1 base respectively, with 17 bases between them. The germline gives CDR1 LNHDA, CDR2 SQIVND (reference sequence). CDR3 loop: CASSPLKGSRNTEAFF. For the CDR3, the DNA is TGTGCCAGTAGTCCACTCAAGGGATCTAGGAACACTGAAGCTTTCTTT. The variable domain in full, with the rest retrieved from reference TRBV19 and TRBJ1-1, is DGGITQSPKYLFRKEGQNVTLSCEQNLNHDAMYWYRQDPGQGLRLIYYSQIVNDFQKGDIAEGYSVSREKKESFPLTVTSAQKNPTAFYLCASSPLKGSRNTEAFFGQGTRLTVV.

This sequence joins TRBV5-4 and TRBJ1-3; no definite D call. The CDR3 has 13 residues. The V gene's germline CDR1 is SGHNT and CDR2 YYREEE (reference sequence). V lost 4 bases, J lost 4 bases, and 9 bases lay in between. The CDR3 spells CASSTPSGNTIYF. CDR3 DNA: TGTGCCAGCAGCACGCCCTCAGGAAACACCATATATTTT.

The chain carries TRBV10-3 and TRBJ2-7; D might be TRBD1 (5 bases). The CDR3 length is 11 residues. V was shortened by 8 bases and J by 4 bases, with 9 bases between the two germline ends. Germline values: CDR1 ENHRY, CDR2 SYGVKD. The CDR3 region is CAIGASYEQYF. In DNA, the CDR3 is TGTGCCATCGGGGCGAGTTACGAGCAGTACTTC.

The genes are TRBV3-1 (or the pseudogene TRBV3-2) and TRBJ1-2, with 8 positions matching TRBD1. This CDR3 contains 13 residues. The germline gives CDR1 LGHDT, CDR2 YNNKEL (reference sequence). Unmatched junction bases numbered 3, after V lost 4 bases and J lost 5 bases. CDR3 sequence (DNA): TGTGCCAGCAGCCCGACAGGGGTGTATGGCTACACCTTC. Its translation: CASSPTGVYGYTF.

The chain uses TRBV19 and TRBJ2-2; weak D call: TRBD1 (6 bases). CDR3 size: 15 residues. Trimming shortened V by 1 base and J by 4 bases, and 10 bases separated the two germline ends. Per the germline V gene, CDR1 is LNHDA and CDR2 is SQIVND (reference sequence). The chain's CDR3 is CASSIGGRGTGELFF. The DNA of the CDR3 is TGTGCCAGTAGTATAGGCGGCAGGGGCACCGGGGAGCTGTTTTTT.

The V gene is TRBV24-1, the J gene TRBJ1-2, with 7 bases lining up with TRBD1. The CDR3 covers 14 residues. The V and J ends lost 2 bases and 3 bases, in that order; junction bases with no gene match: 2. The V gene's germline CDR1 is KGHDR and CDR2 SFDVKD. In nucleotides, the CDR3 is TGTGCCACCAGTGATTCCGGACAGGACTATGGCTACACCTTC. Its protein is CATSDSGQDYGYTF.

The chain is built from TRBV30 and TRBJ1-4; tentative D call: TRBD1 (5 bases). The V end lost 4 bases, the J end lost 7 bases, and 10 bases lay between the germline ends. There are 12 residues in the CDR3. Germline CDR1 GTSNPN, CDR2 SVGIG (reference sequence). As DNA, the CDR3 is TGTGCCTGGATCAGGGTGAGTGAAAAACTGTTTTTT. As protein: CAWIRVSEKLFF.

The chain employs TRBV7-8 and TRBJ1-2, with D uncertain. The CDR3 loop spans 18 amino acids. Trimming stripped 0 bases from V and 2 bases from J, with 19 bases between. Germline V gene data show CDR1 as SGHVS and CDR2 as FQNEAQ. CDR3 in DNA: TGTGCCAGCAGCTTAGCGATCCCGTTCTCCGGGCCGAACTATGGCTACACCTTC. This encodes CASSLAIPFSGPNYGYTF.

The V and J genes are TRBV6-5 and TRBJ1-3; no definite D call. This CDR3 is 11 amino acids long. From germline, CDR1 is MNHEY and CDR2 SVGAGI. The CDR3 here is CGASSGNTIYF. CDR3 nucleotide sequence: TGTGGGGCGTCCTCTGGAAACACCATATATTTT.

This clone has only one observation. The chain has TRBV6-1 and TRBJ2-7; weak D call: TRBD2 (5 bases). The CDR3 contains 15 residues. Trimming took off 2 bases at V and 7 bases at J, with 18 bases between the two ends. Germline assignment: CDR1 MNHNS and CDR2 SASEGT. CDR3 sequence (DNA): TGTGCCAGCAGTGAAACTGCCCTGGGGTCGGGGGAGCAGTACTTC. Residues: CASSETALGSGEQYF.

This sequence joins TRBV28 and TRBJ1-2; TRBD1 aligns across 9 bases. Germline values: CDR1 MDHEN, CDR2 SYDVKM. This CDR3 is 13 amino acids long. J gave up 8 bases and V 5 bases, and 6 bases lay outside the gene matches. CDR3 in DNA: TGTGCCAGCAGTAGGACAGGGGTAAGAGGCTACACCTTC. It is translated as CASSRTGVRGYTF.

V is TRBV6-5 and J is TRBJ1-1, with D possibly TRBD1 on 5 matching bases. Between the trimmed V and J ends, which lost 6 bases and 1 base, there was a span of 9 bases. Per the germline V gene, CDR1 is MNHEY and CDR2 is SVGAGI. This CDR3 is built from 13 residues. The CDR3 DNA reads TGTGCCAGCAGGCGACAGAGGAACACTGAAGCTTTCTTT. Translating it yields CASRRQRNTEAFF.

The V call is TRBV14, the J call TRBJ1-3; D not resolved. V was shortened by 1 base and J by 0 bases, with 7 bases between the two germline ends. From germline, CDR1 is SGHDN and CDR2 FVKESK. This CDR3 is 15 amino acids long. CDR3 bases: TGTGCCAGCAGCCAAGTCCCGAGCTCTGGAAACACCATATATTTT. This codes for CASSQVPSSGNTIYF. Complete variable domain (other parts from reference TRBV14 and TRBJ1-3): EAGVTQFPSHSVIEKGQTVTLRCDPISGHDNLYWYRRVMGKEIKFLLHFVKESKQDESGMPNNRFLAERTGGTYSTLKVQPAELEDSGVYFCASSQVPSSGNTIYFGEGSWLTVV.

The gene calls are TRBV7-9 and TRBJ2-3; 13 bases agree with TRBD2. J gave up 1 base and V 5 bases, and 6 bases lay outside the gene matches. CDR1 SEHNR and CDR2 FQNEAQ come from the germline V gene (reference sequence). The CDR3 spans 17 residues. CDR3 residues: CASSLGTSGARTDTQYF. DNA for the CDR3: TGTGCCAGCAGCCTAGGGACTAGCGGGGCCCGCACAGATACGCAGTATTTT.

This rearrangement joins TRBV15 to TRBJ1-1, with a weak D call TRBD1 (5 bases). Germline V gene sequence: CDR1 LNHNV, CDR2 YYDKDF (reference sequence). This CDR3 is built from 14 residues. Trimming pared 1 base from V and 2 bases from J, leaving 8 bases between. The CDR3 DNA is TGTGCCACCAGCAGAGGACAGCTTAACACTGAAGCTTTCTTT. Translated, it gives CATSRGQLNTEAFF.

This chain links TRBV4-3 with TRBJ1-1; D not resolved. Trimming shortened V by 0 bases and J by 7 bases, and 9 bases separated the two germline ends. The CDR3 sequence is 13 residues long. Germline CDR1 and CDR2: LGHNA and YSLEER. CDR3 loop: CASSQDGRFEAFF. CDR3 DNA sequence: TGCGCCAGCAGCCAAGATGGAAGGTTTGAAGCTTTCTTT.

The genes are TRBV2 and TRBJ1-6, with D uncertain. This CDR3 contains 13 residues. V lost 8 bases and J lost 5, with 10 bases in between. Germline CDR1 and CDR2: SNHLY and FYNNEI. The CDR3 coding sequence is TGTGCCAGCGGAACTTTAGATAATTCACCCCTCCACTTT. Translated, it gives CASGTLDNSPLHF.

The chain is built from TRBV6-2 or TRBV6-3 and TRBJ2-3; 9 bases agree with TRBD1. The germline CDR1 and CDR2 sequences are MNHEY and SVGEGT. The trim removed 5 bases at V and 5 bases at J, leaving 5 bases unmatched. This CDR3 contains 14 residues. DNA for the CDR3: TGTGCCAGCAGTCTTGGACAGGGGAGAGATACGCAGTATTTT. Its protein is CASSLGQGRDTQYF.

This clone was observed a handful of times. CDR3 DNA sequence: TGCGCCAGCAGCTTGGGAGGTATTGTCCAAGAGACCCAGTACTTC. Protein sequence: CASSLGGIVQETQYF. The rearrangement links TRBV5-1 to TRBJ2-5; D ambiguous. Between the trimmed V and J ends, which lost 0 bases and 1 base, there was a span of 10 bases. Germline V gene data show CDR1 as SGHRS and CDR2 as YFSETQ. The CDR3 has 15 residues. The whole variable domain, remainder taken from reference TRBV5-1 and TRBJ2-5, is KAGVTQTPRYLIKTRGQQVTLSCSPISGHRSVSWYQQTPGQGLQFLFEYFSETQRNKGNFPGRFSGRQFSNSRSEMNVSTLELGDSALYLCASSLGGIVQETQYFGPGTRLLVL.

This clone was observed once. The J gene is TRBJ2-1, the V gene TRBV6-2 or TRBV6-3, with 8 bases aligning to TRBD2. Germline lookup yields CDR1 MNHEY and CDR2 SVGEGT. The CDR3 loop spans 15 amino acids. The V segment lost 5 bases and the J segment 7 bases; nucleotides outside the gene matches: 10. The CDR3 bases are TGTGCCAGCAGTAGAGCGGGAGTAGGTTGGAATGAGCAGTTCTTC. Protein sequence: CASSRAGVGWNEQFF.

Here the CDR3 DNA reads TGTGCCAGCTCACCGACCATGGCGGTTTACTACAATGAGCAGTTCTTC. It encodes CASSPTMAVYYNEQFF. The rearrangement links TRBV18 to TRBJ2-1; D not resolved. Looked up from germline, CDR1 is KGHSH and CDR2 is LQKENI. V was clipped by 3 bases and J by 3 bases, with 15 bases between them. CDR3 length: 16 amino acids.

Note on this clone: Other DNA sequences in this specimen translate into the identical CDR3. The rearrangement links TRBV29-1 to TRBJ2-1; 10 positions match TRBD1. There are 15 residues in the CDR3. The trim removed 2 bases at V and 3 bases at J, leaving 4 bases unmatched. Germline V gene lookup returns CDR1 SQVTM and CDR2 ANQGSEA. The chain's CDR3 is CSVEWRDRGYNEQFF. CDR3 DNA sequence: TGCAGCGTTGAATGGCGGGACAGGGGCTACAATGAGCAGTTCTTC.